A selection of T cell receptor beta chains follows, all from one sample in a study of siplizumab effects on memory and regulatory T cells. Using immunoSEQ multiplex PCR, the repertoire was profiled, and TCRdb retains in-frame clones only, with some absent. The sample lists around 83,000 clones; around 90% were seen once. Sequencing input: CD4+ T cells sorted from blood. Receptors were obtained from a human donor in good health. Each CDR3 is given with its conserved first and last residue. Each record gives: D gene, clone size, J gene, V gene, CDR3 protein, CDR3 DNA. D genes are given only for firm matches. Expanded clones get a size class; other rows say once, few or many, or leave the size out.

-,-,TRBJ1-3,TRBV4-1,CASSQGPPSPTAHSGNTIYF,TGCGCCAGCAGCCAAGGGCCCCCCTCTCCGACAGCTCACTCTGGAAACACCATATATTTT
-,-,TRBJ1-1,TRBV12-5,CASGRNTGNMNTEAFF,TGTGCTAGTGGTCGAAACACAGGAAACATGAACACTGAAGCTTTCTTT
-,-,TRBJ2-2,TRBV27,CASSLWSDAGELFF,TGTGCCAGCAGTTTATGGTCTGACGCCGGGGAGCTGTTTTTT
-,-,TRBJ1-5,TRBV29-1,CSVVVGTMNQPQHF,TGCAGCGTTGTAGTGGGTACCATGAATCAGCCCCAGCATTTT
-,-,TRBJ1-2,TRBV6-5,CASRKGHQDGYTF,TGTGCCAGCAGGAAAGGACACCAGGACGGCTACACCTTC
-,-,TRBJ1-1,TRBV19,CASSIVAGPTDTEAFF,TGTGCCAGTAGTATAGTGGCAGGCCCTACGGACACTGAAGCTTTCTTT
TRBD2,-,TRBJ2-7,TRBV6-5,CASSLYGRGDYEQYF,TGTGCCAGCAGTCTCTATGGGCGGGGGGATTACGAGCAGTACTTC
-,-,TRBJ1-2,TRBV6-6,CASSFPRKNGYTF,TGTGCCAGCAGTTTTCCTAGGAAGAATGGCTACACCTTC
TRBD1,-,TRBJ2-7,TRBV7-3,CASSFCTGQPLYEQYF,TGTGCCAGCAGCTTTTGCACGGGACAGCCGCTCTACGAGCAGTACTTC
-,-,TRBJ1-5,TRBV7-9,CASNWGDEGQPQHF,TGTGCCAGCAACTGGGGGGATGAAGGACAGCCCCAGCATTTT
TRBD1,-,TRBJ2-7,TRBV5-1,CASRGTGNYEQYF,TGCGCCAGCAGGGGGACAGGGAACTACGAGCAGTACTTC
-,-,TRBJ1-2,TRBV9,CASSVDGTKINYGYTF,TGTGCCAGCAGCGTAGACGGGACAAAGATAAACTATGGCTACACCTTC
TRBD2,-,TRBJ2-1,TRBV29-1,CSVERTSGPALQFF,TGCAGCGTTGAGAGGACTAGCGGGCCAGCCTTGCAGTTCTTC
-,-,TRBJ2-1,TRBV30,CAWSVRNGGRRDEQFF,TGTGCCTGGAGTGTACGGAACGGGGGGCGAAGAGATGAGCAGTTCTTC
-,-,TRBJ1-1,TRBV30,CAWRRGRDTEAFF,TGTGCCTGGAGACGAGGGAGGGACACTGAAGCTTTCTTT
-,-,TRBJ2-1,TRBV4-1,CASSQTPVISLGGQFF,TGCGCCAGCAGCCAAACCCCGGTTATTTCATTAGGAGGGCAGTTCTTC
-,-,TRBJ2-1,TRBV5-1,CASSPGGGVDEQFF,TGCGCCAGCAGCCCGGGCGGCGGTGTCGATGAGCAGTTCTTC
-,-,TRBJ2-7,TRBV5-4,CASSFEGLGEQYF,TGTGCCAGCAGCTTCGAGGGATTAGGCGAGCAGTACTTC
TRBD2,-,TRBJ2-2,TRBV15,CATSSSSGRARAGELFF,TGTGCCACCAGCAGTTCTAGCGGGAGGGCCCGGGCCGGGGAGCTGTTTTTT
TRBD1,once,TRBJ2-5,TRBV28,CASRERTGGIQETQYF,TGTGCCAGCAGAGAACGGACAGGGGGCATCCAAGAGACCCAGTACTTC
TRBD2,-,TRBJ2-3,TRBV30,CAWSRLAGTADTQYF,TGTGCCTGGAGCCGACTAGCGGGAACGGCAGATACGCAGTATTTT
-,-,TRBJ2-3,TRBV4-1,CASSQMGSVGDTQYF,TGCGCCAGCAGCCAGATGGGCAGCGTGGGCGATACGCAGTATTTT
TRBD1,-,TRBJ1-5,TRBV19,CASSSQQGKQPQHF,TGTGCCAGTAGTAGTCAACAGGGGAAACAGCCCCAGCATTTT
-,-,TRBJ2-3,TRBV27,CASFRQGRTDTQYF,TGTGCCAGCTTCAGGCAGGGAAGAACAGATACGCAGTATTTT
-,-,TRBJ1-5,TRBV10-1,CASSESGNQPQHF,TGCGCCAGCAGTGAGTCCGGTAATCAGCCCCAGCATTTT
-,-,TRBJ2-3,TRBV28,CASSFSGTQYF,TGTGCCAGCAGTTTCTCGGGTACGCAGTATTTT
TRBD1,few,TRBJ2-2,TRBV5-1,CASRTGHTGGMSGELFF,TGCGCCAGCAGGACTGGGCATACAGGGGGCATGAGCGGGGAGCTGTTTTTT
-,-,TRBJ1-2,TRBV30,CALRAGALYGYTF,TGTGCCTTGCGAGCCGGGGCCCTCTATGGCTACACCTTC
TRBD2,-,TRBJ2-1,TRBV29-1,CSGSTSPIDEQFF,TGCAGCGGGTCGACTAGCCCAATCGACGAGCAGTTCTTC
-,-,TRBJ1-1,TRBV6-5,CASTQDGTAEAFF,TGTGCCAGCACCCAGGACGGGACCGCTGAAGCTTTCTTT
TRBD2,-,TRBJ2-3,TRBV10-3,CAISGLAGGLTDTQYF,TGTGCCATCAGCGGACTAGCGGGAGGACTCACAGATACGCAGTATTTT
-,-,TRBJ1-3,TRBV29-1,CSVSGGAGNTIYF,TGCAGCGTGTCGGGGGGCGCTGGAAACACCATATATTTT
TRBD2,-,TRBJ2-1,TRBV7-3,CASSVSGSVDEQFF,TGTGCCAGCAGCGTTAGCGGGAGTGTTGATGAGCAGTTCTTC
TRBD2,once,TRBJ2-3,TRBV7-2,CASSSPGLETQYF,TGTGCCAGCAGCTCCCCTGGACTAGAGACGCAGTATTTT
-,-,TRBJ2-7,TRBV5-4,CASSFQAAYEQYF,TGTGCCAGCAGCTTCCAGGCTGCCTACGAGCAGTACTTC
-,-,TRBJ2-7,TRBV27,CASSLVPGASSYEQYF,TGTGCCAGCAGTTTAGTTCCCGGGGCAAGCTCCTACGAGCAGTACTTC
-,-,TRBJ2-5,TRBV9,CASSVAGTGQETQYF,TGTGCCAGCAGCGTAGCTGGCACGGGACAAGAGACCCAGTACTTC
-,-,TRBJ2-7,TRBV6-6,CASTTRLPSYEQYF,TGTGCCAGCACCACAAGGCTACCATCGTACGAGCAGTACTTC
-,-,TRBJ1-4,TRBV11-1,CASSSPPGHRSEKLFF,TGTGCCAGCAGCTCTCCTCCGGGACATCGGAGCGAAAAACTGTTTTTT
TRBD2,-,TRBJ2-1,TRBV7-2,CASSRWTSGRVDEQFF,TGTGCCAGCAGCCGATGGACTAGCGGGAGGGTAGATGAGCAGTTCTTC